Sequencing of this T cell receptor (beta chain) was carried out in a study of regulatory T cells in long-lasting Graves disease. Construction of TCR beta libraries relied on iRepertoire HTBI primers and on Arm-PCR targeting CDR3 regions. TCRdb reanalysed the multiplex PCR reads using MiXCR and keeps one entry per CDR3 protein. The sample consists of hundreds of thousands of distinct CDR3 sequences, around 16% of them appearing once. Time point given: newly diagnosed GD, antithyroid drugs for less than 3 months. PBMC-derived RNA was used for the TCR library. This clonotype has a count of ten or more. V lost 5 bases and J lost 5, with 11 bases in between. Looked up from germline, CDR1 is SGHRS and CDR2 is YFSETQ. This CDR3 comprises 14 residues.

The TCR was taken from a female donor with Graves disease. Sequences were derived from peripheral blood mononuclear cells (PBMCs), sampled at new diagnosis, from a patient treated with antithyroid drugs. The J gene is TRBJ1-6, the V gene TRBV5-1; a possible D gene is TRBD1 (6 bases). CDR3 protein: CASRTGQDNSPLHF. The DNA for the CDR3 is TGCGCCAGCAGAACGGGACAAGATAATTCACCCCTCCACTTT.